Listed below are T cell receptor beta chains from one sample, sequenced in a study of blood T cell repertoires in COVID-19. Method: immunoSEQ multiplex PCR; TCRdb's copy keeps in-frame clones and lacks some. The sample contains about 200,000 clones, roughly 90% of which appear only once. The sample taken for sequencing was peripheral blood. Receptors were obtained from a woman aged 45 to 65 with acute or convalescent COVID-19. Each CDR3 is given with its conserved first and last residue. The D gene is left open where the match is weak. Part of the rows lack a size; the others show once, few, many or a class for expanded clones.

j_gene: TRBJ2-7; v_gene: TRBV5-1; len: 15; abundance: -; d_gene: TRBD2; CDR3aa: CASSLVPSGVYEQYF; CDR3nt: TGCGCCAGCAGCTTGGTACCTAGCGGGGTGTACGAGCAGTACTTC
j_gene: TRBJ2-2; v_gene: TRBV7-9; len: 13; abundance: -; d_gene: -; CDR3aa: CASSLQQTGELFF; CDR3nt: TGTGCCAGCAGCCTACAGCAAACCGGGGAGCTGTTTTTT
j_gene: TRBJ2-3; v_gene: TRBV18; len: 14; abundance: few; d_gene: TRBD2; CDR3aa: CASRLAGNTDTQYF; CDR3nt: TGTGCCAGCCGACTAGCGGGCAACACAGATACGCAGTATTTT
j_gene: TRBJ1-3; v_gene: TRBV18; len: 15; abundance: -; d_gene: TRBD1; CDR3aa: CASSRDRGSGNTIYF; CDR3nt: TGTGCCAGCTCCCGCGACAGGGGCTCTGGAAACACCATATATTTT
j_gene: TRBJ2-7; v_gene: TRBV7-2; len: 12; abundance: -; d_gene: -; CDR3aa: CASSHSSYEQYF; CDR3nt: TGTGCCAGCAGCCACAGCTCCTACGAGCAGTACTTC
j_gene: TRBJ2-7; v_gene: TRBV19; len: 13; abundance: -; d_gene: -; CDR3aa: CASTSIQGEEQYF; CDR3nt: TGTGCCAGTACCTCGATTCAGGGTGAAGAGCAGTACTTC
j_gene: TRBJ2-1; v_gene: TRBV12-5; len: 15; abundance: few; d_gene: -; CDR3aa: CASGLQGTGYNEQFF; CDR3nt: TGTGCTAGTGGTTTGCAGGGGACGGGATACAATGAGCAGTTCTTC
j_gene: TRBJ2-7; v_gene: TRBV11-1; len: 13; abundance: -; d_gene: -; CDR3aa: CASSLTSFHEQYF; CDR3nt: TGTGCCAGCAGCTTAACTAGCTTCCACGAGCAGTACTTC
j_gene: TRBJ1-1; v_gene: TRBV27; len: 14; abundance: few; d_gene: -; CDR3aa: CASSARTRDTEAFF; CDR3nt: TGTGCCAGCAGTGCTAGGACCAGGGACACTGAAGCTTTCTTT
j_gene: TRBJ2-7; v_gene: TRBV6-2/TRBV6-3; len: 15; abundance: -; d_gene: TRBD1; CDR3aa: CASSLQGQGIYEQYF; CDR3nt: TGTGCCAGCAGCCTTCAGGGACAGGGGATATACGAGCAGTACTTC
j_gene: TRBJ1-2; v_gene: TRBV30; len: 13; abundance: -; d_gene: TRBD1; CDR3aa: CAWAQGAEDGYTF; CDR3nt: TGTGCCTGGGCACAGGGGGCGGAGGATGGCTACACCTTC
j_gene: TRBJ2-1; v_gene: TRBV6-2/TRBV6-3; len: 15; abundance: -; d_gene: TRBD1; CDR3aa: CASSPGTGGTNEQFF; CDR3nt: TGTGCCAGCAGCCCCGGGACAGGGGGTACAAATGAGCAGTTCTTC
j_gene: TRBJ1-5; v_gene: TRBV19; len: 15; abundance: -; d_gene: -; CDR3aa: CASSTSGARNQPQHF; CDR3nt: TGTGCCAGTAGTACATCAGGGGCCCGCAATCAGCCCCAGCATTTT
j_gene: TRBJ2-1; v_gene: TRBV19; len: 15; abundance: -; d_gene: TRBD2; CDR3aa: CASSRTSGGFNEQFF; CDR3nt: TGTGCCAGTAGTAGGACTAGCGGGGGGTTCAATGAGCAGTTCTTC
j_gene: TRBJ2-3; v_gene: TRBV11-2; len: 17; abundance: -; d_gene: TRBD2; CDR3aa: CASSSGLAGAGTDTQYF; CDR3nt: TGTGCCAGCAGCTCGGGACTAGCGGGGGCCGGCACAGATACGCAGTATTTT
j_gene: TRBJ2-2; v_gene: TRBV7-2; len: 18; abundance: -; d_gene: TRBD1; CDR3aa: CASSLLTQGAPDTGELFF; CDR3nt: TGTGCCAGCAGTTTACTAACACAGGGGGCGCCGGACACCGGGGAGCTGTTTTTT
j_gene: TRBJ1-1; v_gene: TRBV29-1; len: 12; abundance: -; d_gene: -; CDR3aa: CSVDRGGTEAFF; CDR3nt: TGCAGCGTTGACCGGGGTGGGACTGAAGCTTTCTTT
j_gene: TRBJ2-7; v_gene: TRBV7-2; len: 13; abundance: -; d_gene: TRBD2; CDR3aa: CASSEAGEGEQYF; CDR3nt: TGTGCCAGCAGCGAGGCGGGAGAAGGCGAGCAGTACTTC
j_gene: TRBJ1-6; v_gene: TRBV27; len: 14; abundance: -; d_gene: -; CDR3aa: CASSLGSHNSPLHF; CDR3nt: TGTGCCAGCAGTTTAGGGAGCCATAATTCACCCCTCCACTTT
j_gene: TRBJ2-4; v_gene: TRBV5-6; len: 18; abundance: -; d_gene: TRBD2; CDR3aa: CASSLRKGTSGTLNIQYF; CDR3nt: TGTGCCAGCAGCTTGAGGAAAGGGACTAGCGGGACCTTAAACATTCAGTACTTC
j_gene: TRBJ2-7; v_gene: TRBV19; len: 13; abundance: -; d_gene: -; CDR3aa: CASSIMLAGEQYF; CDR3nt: TGTGCCAGTAGTATAATGCTAGCTGGCGAGCAGTACTTC
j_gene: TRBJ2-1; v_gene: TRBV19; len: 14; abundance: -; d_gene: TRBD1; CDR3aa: CASKRQGAADEQFF; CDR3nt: TGTGCCAGTAAGAGACAGGGGGCGGCTGATGAGCAGTTCTTC
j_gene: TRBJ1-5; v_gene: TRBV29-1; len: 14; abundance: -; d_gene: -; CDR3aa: CSVIDGQFNQPQHF; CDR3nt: TGCAGCGTTATCGATGGGCAATTTAATCAGCCCCAGCATTTT
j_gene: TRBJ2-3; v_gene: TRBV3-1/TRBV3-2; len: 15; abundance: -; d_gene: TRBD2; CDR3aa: CASSHSGGSTDTQYF; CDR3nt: TGTGCCAGCAGCCATAGCGGGGGGAGCACAGATACGCAGTATTTT
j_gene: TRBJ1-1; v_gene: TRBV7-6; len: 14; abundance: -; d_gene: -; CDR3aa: CASSPSWGDTEAFF; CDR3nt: TGTGCCAGCAGCCCAAGTTGGGGGGACACTGAAGCTTTCTTT
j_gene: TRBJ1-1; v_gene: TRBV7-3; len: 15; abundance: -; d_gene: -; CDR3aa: CASSLSTVMNTEAFF; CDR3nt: TGTGCCAGCAGCTTGTCGACAGTTATGAACACTGAAGCTTTCTTT